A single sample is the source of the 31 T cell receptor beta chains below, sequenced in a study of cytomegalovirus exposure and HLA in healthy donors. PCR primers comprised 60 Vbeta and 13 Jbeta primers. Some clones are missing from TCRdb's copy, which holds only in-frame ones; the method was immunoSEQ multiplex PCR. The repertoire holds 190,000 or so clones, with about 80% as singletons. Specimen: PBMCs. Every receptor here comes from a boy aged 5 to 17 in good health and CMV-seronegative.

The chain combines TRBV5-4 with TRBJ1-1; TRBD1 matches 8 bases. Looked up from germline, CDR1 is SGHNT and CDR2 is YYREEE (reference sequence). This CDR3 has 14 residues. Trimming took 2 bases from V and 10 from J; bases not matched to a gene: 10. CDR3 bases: TGTGCCAGCAGCTTCCTCGGACAGGGTGGGAGAGCTTTCTTT. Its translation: CASSFLGQGGRAFF. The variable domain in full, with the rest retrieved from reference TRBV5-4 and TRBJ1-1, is ETGVTQSPTHLIKTRGQQVTLRCSSQSGHNTVSWYQQALGQGPQFIFQYYREEENGRGNFPPRFSGLQFPNYSSELNVNALELDDSALYLCASSFLGQGGRAFFGQGTRLTVV.

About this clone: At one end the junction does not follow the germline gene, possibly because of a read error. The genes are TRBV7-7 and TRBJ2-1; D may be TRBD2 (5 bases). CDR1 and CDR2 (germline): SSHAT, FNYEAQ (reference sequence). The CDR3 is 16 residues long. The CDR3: CASSLDAGLGGGEQFF. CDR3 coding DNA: TGTGCTAGCAGCTTAGACGCGGGCCTCGGAGGTGGTGAGCAGTTCTTC.

The CDR3 is CASSLGRELDEQFF. DNA of the CDR3: TGTGCCAGCAGCCTGGGGCGGGAGCTTGACGAGCAGTTCTTC. The chain combines TRBV28 with TRBJ2-1; TRBD2 matches at 7 bases. CDR3 length equals 14 residues. Germline CDR1 reads MDHEN; CDR2 reads SYDVKM. J gave up 10 bases and V 6 bases, and 12 bases lay outside the gene matches.

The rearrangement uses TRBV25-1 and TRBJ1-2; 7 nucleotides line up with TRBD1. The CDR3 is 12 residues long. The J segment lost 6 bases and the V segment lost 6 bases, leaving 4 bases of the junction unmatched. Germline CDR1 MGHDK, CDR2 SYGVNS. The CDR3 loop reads CASRTGDHGYTF. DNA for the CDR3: TGTGCCAGCAGAACAGGGGACCATGGCTACACCTTC.

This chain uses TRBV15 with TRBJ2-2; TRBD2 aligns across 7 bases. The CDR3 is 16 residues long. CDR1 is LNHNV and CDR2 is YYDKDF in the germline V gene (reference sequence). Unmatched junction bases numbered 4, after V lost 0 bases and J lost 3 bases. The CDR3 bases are TGTGCCACCAGCAGAGATGGTGGGGGGGACACCGGGGAGCTGTTTTTT. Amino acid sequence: CATSRDGGGDTGELFF.

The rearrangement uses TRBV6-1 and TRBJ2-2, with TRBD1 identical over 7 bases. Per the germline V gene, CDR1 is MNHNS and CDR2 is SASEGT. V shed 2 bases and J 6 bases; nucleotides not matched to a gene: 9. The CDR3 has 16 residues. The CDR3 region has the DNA TGTGCCAGCAGTGAAACGGACAGGTCTGGGGCCGGGGAGCTGTTTTTT. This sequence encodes CASSETDRSGAGELFF.

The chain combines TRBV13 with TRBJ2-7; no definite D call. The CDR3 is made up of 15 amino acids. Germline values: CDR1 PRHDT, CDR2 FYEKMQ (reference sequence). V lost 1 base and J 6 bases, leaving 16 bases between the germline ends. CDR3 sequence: CASSLALASDSEQYF. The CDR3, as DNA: TGTGCCAGCAGCTTAGCTTTGGCAAGCGATTCCGAGCAGTACTTC.

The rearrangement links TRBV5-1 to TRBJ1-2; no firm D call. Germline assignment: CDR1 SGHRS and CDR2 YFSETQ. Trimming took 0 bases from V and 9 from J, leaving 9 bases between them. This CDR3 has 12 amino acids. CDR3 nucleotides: TGCGCCAGCAGCTTGGAATTATCTAGCTACACCTTC. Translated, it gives CASSLELSSYTF.

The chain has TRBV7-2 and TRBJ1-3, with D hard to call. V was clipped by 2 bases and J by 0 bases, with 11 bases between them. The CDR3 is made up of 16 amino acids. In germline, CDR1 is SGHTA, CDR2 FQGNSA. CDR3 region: CASSLRRRDSGNTIYF. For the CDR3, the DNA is TGTGCCAGCAGCTTACGAAGGAGGGACTCTGGAAACACCATATATTTT. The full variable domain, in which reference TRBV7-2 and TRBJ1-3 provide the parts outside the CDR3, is GAGVSQSPSNKVTEKGKDVELRCDPISGHTALYWYRQSLGQGLEFLIYFQGNSAPDKSGLPSDRFSAERTGGSVSTLTIQRTQQEDSAVYLCASSLRRRDSGNTIYFGEGSWLTVV.

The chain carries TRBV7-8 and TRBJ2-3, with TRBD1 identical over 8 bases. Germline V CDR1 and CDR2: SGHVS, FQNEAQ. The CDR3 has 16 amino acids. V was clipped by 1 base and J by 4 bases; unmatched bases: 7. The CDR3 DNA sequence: TGTGCCAGCAGCTTAGTTGTGACAGGGGTGGCAGATACGCAGTATTTT. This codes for CASSLVVTGVADTQYF.

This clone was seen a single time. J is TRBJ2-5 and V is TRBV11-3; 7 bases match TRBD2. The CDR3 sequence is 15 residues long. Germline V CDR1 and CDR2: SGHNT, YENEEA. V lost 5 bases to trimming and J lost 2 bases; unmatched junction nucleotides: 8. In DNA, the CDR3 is TGTGCCAGCAGCCCGCGGGAGACACAACAAGAGACCCAGTACTTC. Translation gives CASSPRETQQETQYF.

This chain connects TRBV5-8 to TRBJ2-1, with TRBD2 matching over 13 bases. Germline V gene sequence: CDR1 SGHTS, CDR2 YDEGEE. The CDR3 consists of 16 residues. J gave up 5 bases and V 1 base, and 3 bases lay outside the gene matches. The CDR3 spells CASSLSGLAGDNEQFF. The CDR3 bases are TGTGCCAGCAGCTTGTCCGGACTAGCGGGAGACAATGAGCAGTTCTTC.

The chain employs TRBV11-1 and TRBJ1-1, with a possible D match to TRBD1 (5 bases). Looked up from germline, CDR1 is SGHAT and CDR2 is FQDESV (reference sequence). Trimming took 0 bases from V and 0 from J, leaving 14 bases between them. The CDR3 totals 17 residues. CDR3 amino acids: CASSLASGLRMNTEAFF. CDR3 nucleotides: TGTGCCAGCAGCTTAGCATCAGGGCTCCGTATGAACACTGAAGCTTTCTTT.

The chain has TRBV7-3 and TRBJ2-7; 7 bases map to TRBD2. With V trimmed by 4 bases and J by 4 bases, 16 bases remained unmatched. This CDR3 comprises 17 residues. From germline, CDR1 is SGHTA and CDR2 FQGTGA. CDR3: CASSYHRDYQRTYEQYF. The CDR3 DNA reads TGTGCCAGCAGCTACCACCGGGACTATCAAAGAACATACGAGCAGTACTTC.

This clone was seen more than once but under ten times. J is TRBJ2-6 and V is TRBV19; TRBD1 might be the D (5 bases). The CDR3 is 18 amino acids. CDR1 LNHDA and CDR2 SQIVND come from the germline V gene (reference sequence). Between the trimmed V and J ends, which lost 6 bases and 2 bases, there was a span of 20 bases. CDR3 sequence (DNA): TGTGCCAGTAGCATTGGACCCTTTAGACAGACTGGGGCCAACGTCCTGACTTTC. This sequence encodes CASSIGPFRQTGANVLTF.

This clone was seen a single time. The CDR3 DNA follows: TGTGCCAGTAGTTCCCGCCTTCTGGGAGGTATCCCAGTCTTATCTGGGGCCAACGTCCTGACTTTC. Translated, it gives CASSSRLLGGIPVLSGANVLTF. The rearrangement uses TRBV19 and TRBJ2-6; D possibly corresponds to TRBD2 (6 bases). Trimming pared 5 bases from V and 1 base from J, leaving 30 bases between. The germline V gene encodes CDR1 LNHDA and CDR2 SQIVND (reference sequence). This CDR3 is 22 amino acids long.

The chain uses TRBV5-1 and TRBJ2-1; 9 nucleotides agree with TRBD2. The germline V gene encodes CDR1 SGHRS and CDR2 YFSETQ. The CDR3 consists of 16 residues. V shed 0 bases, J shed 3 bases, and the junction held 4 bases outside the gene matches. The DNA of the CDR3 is TGCGCCAGCAGCTTGGAAGCGGGGGGTCTCTACAATGAGCAGTTCTTC. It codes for CASSLEAGGLYNEQFF.

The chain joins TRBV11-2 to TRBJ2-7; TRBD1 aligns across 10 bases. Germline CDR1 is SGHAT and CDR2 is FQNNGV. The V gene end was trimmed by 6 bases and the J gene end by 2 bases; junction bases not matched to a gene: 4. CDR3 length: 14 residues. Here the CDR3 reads CASRRTGGPYEQYF. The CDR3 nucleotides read TGTGCCAGCAGGAGGACAGGGGGGCCCTACGAGCAGTACTTC. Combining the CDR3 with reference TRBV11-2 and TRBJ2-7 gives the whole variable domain EAGVAQSPRYKIIEKRQSVAFWCNPISGHATLYWYQQILGQGPKLLIQFQNNGVVDDSQLPKDRFSAERLKGVDSTLKIQPAKLEDSAVYLCASRRTGGPYEQYFGPGTRLTVT.

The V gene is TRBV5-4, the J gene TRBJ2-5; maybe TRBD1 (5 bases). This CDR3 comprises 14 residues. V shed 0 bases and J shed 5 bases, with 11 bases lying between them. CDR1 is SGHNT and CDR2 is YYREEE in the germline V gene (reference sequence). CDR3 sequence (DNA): TGTGCCAGCAGCTTGGAGGTAGGGGCGGAGACCCAGTACTTC. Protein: CASSLEVGAETQYF. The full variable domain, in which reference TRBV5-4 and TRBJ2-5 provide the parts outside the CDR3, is ETGVTQSPTHLIKTRGQQVTLRCSSQSGHNTVSWYQQALGQGPQFIFQYYREEENGRGNFPPRFSGLQFPNYSSELNVNALELDDSALYLCASSLEVGAETQYFGPGTRLLVL.

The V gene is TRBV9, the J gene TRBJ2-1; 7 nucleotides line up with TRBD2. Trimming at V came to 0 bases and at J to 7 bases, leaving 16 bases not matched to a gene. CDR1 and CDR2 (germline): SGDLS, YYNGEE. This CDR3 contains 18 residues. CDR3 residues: CASSVDWASGILLNEQFF. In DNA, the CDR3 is TGTGCCAGCAGCGTAGATTGGGCTAGCGGAATCCTGTTGAATGAGCAGTTCTTC.

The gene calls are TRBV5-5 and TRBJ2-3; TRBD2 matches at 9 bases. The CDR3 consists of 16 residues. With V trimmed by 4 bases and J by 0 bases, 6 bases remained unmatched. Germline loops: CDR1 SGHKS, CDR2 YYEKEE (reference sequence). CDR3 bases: TGTGCCAGCAGCCAGGGGACTAGCCCGAGCACAGATACGCAGTATTTT. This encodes CASSQGTSPSTDTQYF.

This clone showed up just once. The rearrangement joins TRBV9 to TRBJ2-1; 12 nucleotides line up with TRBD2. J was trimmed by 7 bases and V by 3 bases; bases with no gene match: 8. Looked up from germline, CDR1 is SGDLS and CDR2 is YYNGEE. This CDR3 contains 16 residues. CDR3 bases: TGTGCCAGCAGCGCCCACACTAGCGGGGGGTATAATGAGCAGTTCTTC. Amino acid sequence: CASSAHTSGGYNEQFF.

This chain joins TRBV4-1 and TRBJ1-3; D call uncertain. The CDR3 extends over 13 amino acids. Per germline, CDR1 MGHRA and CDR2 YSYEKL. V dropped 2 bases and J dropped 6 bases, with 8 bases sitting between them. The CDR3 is CASSQSSENTIYF. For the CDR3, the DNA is TGCGCCAGCAGCCAATCAAGCGAAAACACCATATATTTT.

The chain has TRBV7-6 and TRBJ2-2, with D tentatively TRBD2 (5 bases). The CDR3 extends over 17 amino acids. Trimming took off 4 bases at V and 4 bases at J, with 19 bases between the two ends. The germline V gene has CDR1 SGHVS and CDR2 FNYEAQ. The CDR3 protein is CASSYDGASSFTGELFF. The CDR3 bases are TGTGCCAGCAGCTACGACGGTGCCTCTAGCTTCACCGGGGAGCTGTTTTTT.

This chain's CDR3 is CAVSQFSGTGDEQYF. CDR3 coding DNA: TGTGCCGTGTCTCAATTTTCCGGGACAGGGGACGAGCAGTACTTC. The chain uses TRBV19 and TRBJ2-7; 10 bases fit TRBD1. This CDR3 is built from 15 residues. Unmatched junction bases numbered 15, after V lost 11 bases and J lost 5 bases. Per the germline V gene, CDR1 is LNHDA and CDR2 is SQIVND (reference sequence).

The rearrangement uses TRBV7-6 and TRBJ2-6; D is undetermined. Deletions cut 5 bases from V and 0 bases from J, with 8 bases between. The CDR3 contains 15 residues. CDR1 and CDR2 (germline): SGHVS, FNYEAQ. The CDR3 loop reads CASSRPYSGANVLTF. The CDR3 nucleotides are TGTGCCAGCAGCCGTCCTTACTCTGGGGCCAACGTCCTGACTTTC.

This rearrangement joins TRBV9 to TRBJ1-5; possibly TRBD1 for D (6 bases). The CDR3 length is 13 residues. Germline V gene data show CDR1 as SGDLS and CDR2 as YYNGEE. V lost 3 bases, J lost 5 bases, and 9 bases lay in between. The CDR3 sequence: CASSAGGYQPQHF. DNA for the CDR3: TGTGCCAGCAGCGCGGGGGGCTATCAGCCCCAGCATTTT.

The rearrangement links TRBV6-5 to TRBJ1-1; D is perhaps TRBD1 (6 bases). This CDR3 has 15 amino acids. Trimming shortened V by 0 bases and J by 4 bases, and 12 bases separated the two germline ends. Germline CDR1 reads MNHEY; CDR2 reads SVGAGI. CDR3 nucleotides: TGTGCCAGCAGTTACTCGGCAGGGGCAGGCACTGAAGCTTTCTTT. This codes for CASSYSAGAGTEAFF.

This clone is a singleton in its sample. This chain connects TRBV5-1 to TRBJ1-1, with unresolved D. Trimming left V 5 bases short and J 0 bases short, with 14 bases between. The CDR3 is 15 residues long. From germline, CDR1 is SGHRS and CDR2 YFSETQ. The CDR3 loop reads CASSPQLSMNTEAFF. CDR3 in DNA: TGCGCCAGCAGTCCACAGCTATCTATGAACACTGAAGCTTTCTTT.

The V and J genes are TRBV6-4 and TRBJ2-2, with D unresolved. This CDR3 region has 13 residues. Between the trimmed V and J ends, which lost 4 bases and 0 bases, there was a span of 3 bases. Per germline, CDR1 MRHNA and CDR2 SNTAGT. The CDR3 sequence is CASSVSNTGELFF. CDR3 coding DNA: TGTGCCAGCAGTGTATCGAACACCGGGGAGCTGTTTTTT.

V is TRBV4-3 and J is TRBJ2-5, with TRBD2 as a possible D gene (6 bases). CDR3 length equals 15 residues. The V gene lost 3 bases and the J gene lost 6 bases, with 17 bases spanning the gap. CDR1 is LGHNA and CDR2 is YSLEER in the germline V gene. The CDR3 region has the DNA TGCGCCAGCAGCCATACCGTCGGGACTTATAAGACCCAGTACTTC. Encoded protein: CASSHTVGTYKTQYF.